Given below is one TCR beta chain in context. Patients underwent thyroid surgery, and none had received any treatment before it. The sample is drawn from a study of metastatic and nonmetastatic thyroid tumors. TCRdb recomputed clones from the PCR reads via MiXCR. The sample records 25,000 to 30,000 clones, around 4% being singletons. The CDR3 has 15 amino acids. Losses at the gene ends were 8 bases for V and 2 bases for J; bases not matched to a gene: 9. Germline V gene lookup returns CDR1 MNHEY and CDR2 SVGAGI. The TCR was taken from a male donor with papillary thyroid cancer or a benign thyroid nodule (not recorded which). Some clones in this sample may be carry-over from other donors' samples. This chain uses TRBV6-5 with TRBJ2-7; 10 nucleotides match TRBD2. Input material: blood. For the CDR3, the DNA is TGTGCCAGCGGTTCATTAGCGGGGGGACCCTACGAGCAGTACTTC. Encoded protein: CASGSLAGGPYEQYF.